This T cell receptor (beta chain) was documented in a study of T cell responses to AZD1222 COVID-19 vaccine. Study conclusions and caveats: Sampling captured repertoires only after the peak T cell response. Nearly half of the spike-specific TCRs reportedly recognize variant regions that carry no mutations. White British ancestry dominated among donors, who included more females, and clonal diversity was possibly underestimated. When two AZD1222 doses had been given, Spike-specific TCR breadth and depth rose.

By sample share, this clone is medium-sized. Its antigen is undetermined. Clones were read by immunoSEQ multiplex PCR, and TCRdb kept only the in-frame ones, dropping some. The sample includes 68,000 or so clones, roughly 90% of them seen just once. The CDR3 length is 15 residues. V was clipped by 2 bases and J by 0 bases, with 5 bases between them. From germline, CDR1 is MNHEY and CDR2 SVGEGT. The sequence was collected from an adult in good health. The sample here was peripheral blood, taken on day 0 of AZD1222 vaccination. The rearrangement links TRBV6-2 or TRBV6-3 to TRBJ2-6, with D unclear. CDR3 coding DNA: TGTGCCAGCAGTTACAGTATCTCTGGGGCCAACGTCCTGACTTTC. Translating gives CASSYSISGANVLTF.